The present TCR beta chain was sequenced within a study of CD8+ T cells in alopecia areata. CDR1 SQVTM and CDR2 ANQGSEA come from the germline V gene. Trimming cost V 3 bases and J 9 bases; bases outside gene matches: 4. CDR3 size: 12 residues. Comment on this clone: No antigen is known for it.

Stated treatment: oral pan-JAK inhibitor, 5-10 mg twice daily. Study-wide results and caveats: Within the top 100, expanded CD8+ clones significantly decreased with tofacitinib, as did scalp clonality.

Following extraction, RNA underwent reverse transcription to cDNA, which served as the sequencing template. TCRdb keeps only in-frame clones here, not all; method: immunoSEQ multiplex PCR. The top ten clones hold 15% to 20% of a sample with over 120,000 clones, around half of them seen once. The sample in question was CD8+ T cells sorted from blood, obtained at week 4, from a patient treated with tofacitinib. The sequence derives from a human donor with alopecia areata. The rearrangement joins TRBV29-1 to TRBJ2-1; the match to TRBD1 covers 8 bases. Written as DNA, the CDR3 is TGCAGCGTTGAGGGCAGGGGGCCTGAGCAGTTCTTC. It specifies CSVEGRGPEQFF.